The source of this T cell receptor (beta chain) is a study of CD8 T cells in Susac syndrome. Random hexamers primed reverse transcription of roughly 0.5 to 1 ug RNA. Via MiXCR, TCRdb re-called the immunoSEQ multiplex PCR reads, giving one row per CDR3 protein. The sample consists of around 170,000 distinct CDR3 sequences, around 93% of them appearing once. Study-level points and caveats: The authors acknowledged that the study's TCR sequencing and HLA analysis involved relatively few individuals.

Trimming pared 3 bases from V and 1 base from J, leaving 6 bases between. Germline V gene data show CDR1 as SEHNR and CDR2 as FQNEAQ (reference sequence). The CDR3 runs to 14 residues. As regards this clonotype: Antigen specificity is unknown.

V usage is TRBV7-9 and J usage is TRBJ2-2; D not certain. The receptor's source is a human donor with Susac syndrome. Sequenced material: CD8+ T cells from PBMCs. CDR3 sequence (DNA): TGTGCCAGCAGCTTGTTAGTGAACACCGGGGAGCTGTTTTTT. Translating it yields CASSLLVNTGELFF. The complete variable domain, with remaining parts taken from reference TRBV7-9 and TRBJ2-2, reads DTGVSQNPRHKITKRGQNVTFRCDPISEHNRLYWYRQTLGQGPEFLTYFQNEAQLEKSRLLSDRFSAERPKGSFSTLEIQRTEQGDSAMYLCASSLLVNTGELFFGEGSRLTVL.